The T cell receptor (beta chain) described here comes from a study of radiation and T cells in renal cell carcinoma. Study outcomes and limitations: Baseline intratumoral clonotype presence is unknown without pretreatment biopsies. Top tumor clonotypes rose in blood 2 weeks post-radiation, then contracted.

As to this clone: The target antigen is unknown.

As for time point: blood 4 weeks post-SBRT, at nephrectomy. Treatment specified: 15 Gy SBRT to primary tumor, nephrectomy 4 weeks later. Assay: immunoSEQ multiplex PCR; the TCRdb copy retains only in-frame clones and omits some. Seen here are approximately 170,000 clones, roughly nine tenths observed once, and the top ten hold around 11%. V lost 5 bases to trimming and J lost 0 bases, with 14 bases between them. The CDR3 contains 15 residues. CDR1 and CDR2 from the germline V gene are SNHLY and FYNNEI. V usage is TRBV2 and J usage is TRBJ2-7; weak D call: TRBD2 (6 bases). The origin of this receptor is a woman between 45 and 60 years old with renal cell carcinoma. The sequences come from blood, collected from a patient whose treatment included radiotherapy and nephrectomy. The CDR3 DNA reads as TGTGCCAGCAGTCCGGGACTTGATCCCTCCTACGAGCAGTACTTC. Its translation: CASSPGLDPSYEQYF.